The 27 T cell receptor beta chains below were found in one sample sequenced in a study of cytomegalovirus exposure and HLA in healthy donors (dated by TCRdb to about 2017). Library creation used the immunoSEQ multiplex PCR assay. The table was pulled from immuneACCESS by TCRdb, which kept in-frame rearrangements only. Such tables lose some clones; where checked, under half of the loss comes from unresolved V genes, and the rest has no known cause. The sample table records around 190,000 clones; 80% to 85% of these occur just once. The ten biggest clones cover around 1.2% of the sample. Sequenced material: PBMCs. The origin of the receptors is a woman in her 30s in good health and CMV-seronegative.

CDR3 loop: CASSQDRGLRLYF. In nucleotides, the CDR3 is TGTGCCAGCAGCCAAGATAGGGGCCTACGTCTGTACTTC. This chain connects TRBV4-2 to TRBJ2-7, with D perhaps matching TRBD1 (5 bases). Germline V lookup: CDR1 LGHNA, CDR2 YNFKEQ. The length of the CDR3 is 13 residues. V shed 0 bases and J shed 12 bases, with 15 bases lying between them.

The genes are TRBV29-1 and TRBJ1-5, with D perhaps matching TRBD1 (6 bases). Between the trimmed V and J ends, which lost 7 bases and 4 bases, there was a span of 20 bases. From germline, CDR1 is SQVTM and CDR2 ANQGSEA. The CDR3 covers 15 residues. Here the CDR3 DNA reads TGCAGCGCTGCGTTCAGGGGACGAGGGAATCAGCCCCAGCATTTT. It specifies CSAAFRGRGNQPQHF. The variable domain in full, with the rest retrieved from reference TRBV29-1 and TRBJ1-5, is SAVISQKPSRDICQRGTSLTIQCQVDSQVTMMFWYRQQPGQSLTLIATANQGSEATYESGFVIDKFPISRPNLTFSTLTVSNMSPEDSSIYLCSAAFRGRGNQPQHFGDGTRLSIL.

The genes are TRBV5-1 and TRBJ2-5; no reliable D call. The germline CDR1 and CDR2 sequences are SGHRS and YFSETQ. This CDR3 spans 13 amino acids. V was trimmed by 0 bases and J by 4 bases, leaving 7 bases between them. The CDR3 nucleotides are TGCGCCAGCAGCTTGGGGAGAGTAGAGACCCAGTACTTC. Its translation is CASSLGRVETQYF.

The V and J genes are TRBV27 and TRBJ1-2, with 8 bases identical to TRBD1. The ends lost 3 bases at V and 7 bases at J; junction bases unmatched: 4. The CDR3 loop spans 13 amino acids. Germline lookup yields CDR1 MNHEY and CDR2 SMNVEV (reference sequence). The CDR3 bases are TGTGCCAGCAGTTTTGGACAGGGAATTGGCTACACCTTC. Encoded protein: CASSFGQGIGYTF.

This clone was seen ten or more times. V and J are TRBV6-5 and TRBJ2-2; D is uncertain. CDR3 length equals 15 residues. Trimming took off 6 bases at V and 8 bases at J, with 19 bases between the two ends. Germline V CDR1 and CDR2: MNHEY, SVGAGI. DNA of the CDR3: TGTGCCAGCAGACCCGCCAGCGCCTGGGTGGGGGAGCTGTTTTTT. This gives the protein CASRPASAWVGELFF.

The rearrangement links TRBV7-8 to TRBJ1-1, with TRBD1 matching over 7 bases. V was clipped by 0 bases and J by 12 bases; unmatched bases: 7. Germline lookup yields CDR1 SGHVS and CDR2 FQNEAQ. The CDR3 consists of 13 residues. The DNA for the CDR3 is TGTGCCAGCAGCTTAGCCCCCGACAGGGCTTCTTTCTTT. Translating gives CASSLAPDRASFF. Complete variable domain (other parts from reference TRBV7-8 and TRBJ1-1): GAGVSQSPRYKVAKRGQDVALRCDPISGHVSLFWYQQALGQGPEFLTYFQNEAQLDKSGLPSDRFFAERPEGSVSTLKIQRTQQEDSAVYLCASSLAPDRASFFGQGTRLTVV.

The chain links TRBV6-1 to TRBJ1-4; 8 bases align to TRBD1. Germline V lookup: CDR1 MNHNS, CDR2 SASEGT. This CDR3 has 14 residues. Trimming cost V 4 bases and J 11 bases; bases outside gene matches: 9. DNA of the CDR3: TGTGCCAGCAGTGCAGACAGGGGAATTGGCAAACTGTTTTTT. This gives the protein CASSADRGIGKLFF.

The rearrangement joins TRBV6-5 to TRBJ1-2; D gene unclear. This CDR3 comprises 14 residues. The V end was cut by 2 bases, the J end by 8 bases, with 15 bases between. The germline V gene encodes CDR1 MNHEY and CDR2 SVGAGI. The DNA for the CDR3 is TGTGCCAGCAGTTACCCAGGCGACGCTTTGGGCTACACCTTC. Its protein is CASSYPGDALGYTF.

V and J are TRBV19 and TRBJ2-7, with TRBD1 as a possible D gene (6 bases). This CDR3 spans 13 amino acids. V lost 3 bases and J lost 2, with 8 bases in between. In germline, CDR1 is LNHDA, CDR2 SQIVND (reference sequence). The CDR3 region is CASSMDRTYEQYF. Here the CDR3 DNA reads TGTGCCAGTAGTATGGACAGAACCTACGAGCAGTACTTC.

This chain connects TRBV9 to TRBJ2-7; 8 bases fit TRBD2. This CDR3 spans 15 amino acids. Germline-derived CDR1 and CDR2 are SGDLS and YYNGEE. V gave up 4 bases and J gave up 7 bases; unmatched junction bases: 13. As DNA, the CDR3 is TGTGCCAGCAGCCGCTCCGACAGCGGGAGCAGAGAGCAGTACTTC. Translation: CASSRSDSGSREQYF.

V usage is TRBV29-1 and J usage is TRBJ2-7, with D possibly TRBD1 on 5 matching bases. The V end lost 4 bases, the J end lost 0 bases, and 10 bases lay between the germline ends. The CDR3 consists of 13 residues. Germline lookup yields CDR1 SQVTM and CDR2 ANQGSEA. The CDR3 reads CSVAYRSSYEQYF. CDR3 DNA sequence: TGCAGCGTTGCGTACAGGAGCTCCTACGAGCAGTACTTC.

The gene calls are TRBV19 and TRBJ2-7; 10 bases are a match to TRBD1. The germline gives CDR1 LNHDA, CDR2 SQIVND (reference sequence). With 8 bases clipped from V and 6 bases from J, the junction kept 7 bases outside the gene matches. The length of the CDR3 is 13 residues. CDR3 coding DNA: TGTGCCAGTCGACCGACAGGGGGCGGCGAGCAGTACTTC. This sequence encodes CASRPTGGGEQYF.

This sequence joins TRBV18 and TRBJ2-1, with D possibly TRBD2 on 6 matching bases. Germline CDR1 and CDR2: KGHSH and LQKENI. V shed 0 bases and J shed 7 bases, with 10 bases lying between them. The CDR3 has 14 residues. CDR3: CASSPPEAGNEQFF. CDR3 nucleotide sequence: TGTGCCAGCTCACCACCGGAGGCGGGAAATGAGCAGTTCTTC.

The chain combines TRBV29-1 with TRBJ1-3; D might be TRBD1 (5 bases). The CDR3 contains 13 residues. Germline V CDR1 and CDR2: SQVTM, ANQGSEA. V dropped 4 bases and J dropped 0 bases, with 7 bases sitting between them. CDR3 sequence reads: CSVGGLSGNTIYF. DNA for the CDR3: TGCAGCGTTGGGGGCCTCTCTGGAAACACCATATATTTT.

The chain is built from TRBV5-1 and TRBJ1-5; D is perhaps TRBD1 (6 bases). Germline CDR1 and CDR2: SGHRS and YFSETQ. This CDR3 is 15 amino acids long. The V and J ends lost 4 bases and 4 bases respectively, with 15 bases between them. DNA for the CDR3: TGCGCCAGCAGCCCCGAGACAGGATTTAATCAGCCCCAGCATTTT. Translating gives CASSPETGFNQPQHF.

This rearrangement joins TRBV11-1 to TRBJ2-1; TRBD2 agrees at 14 bases. The CDR3 totals 16 residues. V lost 5 bases, J lost 9 bases, and 9 bases stayed unmatched. The germline gives CDR1 SGHAT, CDR2 FQDESV (reference sequence). The CDR3 region has the DNA TGTGCCAGCAGCCCGACTAGCGGGAGGGAATCGCCTGAGCAGTTCTTC. This translates into CASSPTSGRESPEQFF.

This chain uses TRBV6-5 with TRBJ1-4; perhaps TRBD1 as D (5 bases). CDR1 is MNHEY, CDR2 SVGAGI, per germline. CDR3 length: 14 residues. Trimming pared 2 bases from V and 5 bases from J, leaving 9 bases between. This CDR3 reads CASSYGPGNEKLFF. DNA for the CDR3: TGTGCCAGCAGTTACGGGCCAGGGAATGAAAAACTGTTTTTT.

The rearrangement links TRBV10-2 to TRBJ2-2; 7 bases agree with TRBD1. Looked up from germline, CDR1 is WSHSY and CDR2 is SAAADI. This CDR3 region has 15 residues. Trimming removed 4 bases from V and 1 base from J; junction bases left unmatched: 3. The CDR3 DNA is TGCGCCAGCAGTGTAAGGACAGGGAACACCGGGGAGCTGTTTTTT. Residues: CASSVRTGNTGELFF.

The table lists this clone with a count of one. The rearrangement uses TRBV10-3 and TRBJ2-1, with D perhaps TRBD2 (6 bases). Germline V gene data show CDR1 as ENHRY and CDR2 as SYGVKD. The CDR3 length is 14 residues. Trimming left V 4 bases short and J 9 bases short, with 16 bases between. CDR3 DNA: TGTGCCATCAGTGGGACTACGGACGGCCGTGAGCAGTTCTTC. Protein: CAISGTTDGREQFF.

V gene TRBV5-1 combines with J gene TRBJ1-1; 7 bases are shared with TRBD1. J gave up 1 base and V 4 bases, and 4 bases lay outside the gene matches. CDR1 and CDR2 (germline): SGHRS, YFSETQ. The CDR3 covers 14 residues. The CDR3 protein is CASSLGQPNTEAFF. CDR3 coding DNA: TGCGCCAGCAGCCTGGGACAGCCGAACACTGAAGCTTTCTTT. Supplemented by reference TRBV5-1 and TRBJ1-1, the full variable domain reads KAGVTQTPRYLIKTRGQQVTLSCSPISGHRSVSWYQQTPGQGLQFLFEYFSETQRNKGNFPGRFSGRQFSNSRSEMNVSTLELGDSALYLCASSLGQPNTEAFFGQGTRLTVV.

The V and J genes are TRBV19 and TRBJ2-2; 12 bases are shared with TRBD1. Germline V gives CDR1 LNHDA, CDR2 SQIVND (reference sequence). The CDR3 is 18 amino acids. Trimming took 6 bases from V and 4 from J; bases not matched to a gene: 12. CDR3 nucleotide sequence: TGTGCCAGTAGATCGACACTAGGGACAGGGGGCAGCACCGGGGAGCTGTTTTTT. Translating it yields CASRSTLGTGGSTGELFF.

The CDR3 spells CASRFGATEAFF. Here the CDR3 DNA reads TGTGCCAGTAGGTTTGGGGCTACTGAAGCTTTCTTT. The chain couples TRBV19 to TRBJ1-1; D may be TRBD1 (5 bases). V dropped 6 bases and J dropped 5 bases, with 10 bases sitting between them. Germline loops: CDR1 LNHDA, CDR2 SQIVND (reference sequence). This CDR3 has 12 residues.

The chain recombines TRBV28 with TRBJ2-7, with D uncertain. The V gene lost 10 bases and the J gene lost 3 bases, with 19 bases spanning the gap. CDR3 length equals 14 residues. Germline V gene lookup returns CDR1 MDHEN and CDR2 SYDVKM. The CDR3 protein is CAIVKSLPNYEQYF. The CDR3 DNA follows: TGTGCCATAGTAAAGTCATTACCTAACTACGAGCAGTACTTC.

The CDR3 bases are TGCGCCAGCTCCAGACAGGGGAGGACTGAAGCTTTCTTT. Protein sequence: CASSRQGRTEAFF. The J gene is TRBJ1-1, the V gene TRBV10-2; 8 bases are shared with TRBD1. Germline V gives CDR1 WSHSY, CDR2 SAAADI. The CDR3 contains 13 residues. Germline trimming cut 8 bases from V and 5 bases from J; bases unmatched to any gene: 7.

The V call is TRBV7-2, the J call TRBJ1-1; TRBD1 agrees at 7 bases. The CDR3 spans 15 residues. Unmatched junction bases numbered 9, after V lost 4 bases and J lost 4 bases. Germline lookup yields CDR1 SGHTA and CDR2 FQGNSA. CDR3 protein: CASSSTRQGVTEAFF. In DNA, the CDR3 is TGTGCCAGCAGCTCTACCCGACAGGGTGTCACTGAAGCTTTCTTT.

The chain uses TRBV6-1 and TRBJ2-4; TRBD1 aligns across 10 bases. The germline CDR1 and CDR2 sequences are MNHNS and SASEGT. V lost 3 bases, J lost 4 bases, and 0 bases stayed unmatched. The CDR3 covers 14 residues. This CDR3 is CASSEDRGKNIQYF. The DNA for the CDR3 is TGTGCCAGCAGTGAGGACAGGGGGAAAAACATTCAGTACTTC.

The rearrangement links TRBV27 to TRBJ2-3, with 10 positions matching TRBD2. The V and J ends lost 2 bases and 7 bases, in that order; junction bases with no gene match: 18. This CDR3 spans 19 amino acids. Germline V gene data show CDR1 as MNHEY and CDR2 as SMNVEV (reference sequence). CDR3 amino acids: CASSLGFTSGGALGYTQYF. The CDR3 nucleotides read TGTGCCAGCAGTTTAGGTTTCACAAGCGGGGGGGCGCTAGGATATACGCAGTATTTT.